A single sample is the source of the 23 T cell receptor beta chains below, sequenced in a study of T-cell reconstitution after alpha-beta-depleted transplantation in children. The library targeted TCRbeta and was prepared with unique molecular identifiers. TCRdb itself ran the PCR reads through MiXCR, one entry per CDR3 protein. The sample carries 200,000 to 300,000 distinct CDR3 sequences, around 12% recorded once. The sample in question was PBMCs from the stem cell graft donor, obtained from the stem cell graft. The receptors derive from a human donor who donated a stem cell graft to a child with acute lymphoblastic leukemia.

This clonotype was found many times. The chain links TRBV6-5 to TRBJ2-7; 12 positions agree with TRBD1. Germline CDR1 MNHEY, CDR2 SVGAGI. The CDR3 spans 18 residues. J was trimmed by 2 bases and V by 3 bases; bases with no gene match: 11. CDR3 in DNA: TGTGCCAGCAGTTATACCGGGACAGGGGGCCCCAAAGCCTACGAGCAGTACTTC. This gives the protein CASSYTGTGGPKAYEQYF.

This clonotype is medium-sized by share. This rearrangement joins TRBV27 to TRBJ2-3; the match to TRBD1 covers 9 bases. The length of the CDR3 is 16 residues. Unmatched junction bases numbered 15, after V lost 10 bases and J lost 4 bases. CDR1 and CDR2 (germline): MNHEY, SMNVEV (reference sequence). The CDR3 bases are TGTGCCACCAGCATAGGAGGGTACAGGGGGCCAGATACGCAGTATTTT. Residues: CATSIGGYRGPDTQYF.

In its sample, this clonotype was seen many times. The chain joins TRBV20-1 to TRBJ2-3; 8 positions match TRBD2. V lost 6 bases to trimming and J lost 6 bases; unmatched junction nucleotides: 5. Per the germline V gene, CDR1 is DFQATT and CDR2 is SNEGSKA (reference sequence). The CDR3 totals 12 residues. For the CDR3, the DNA is TGCAGTGCCCCGAGCGGGAGCGATACGCAGTATTTT. Amino acid sequence: CSAPSGSDTQYF.

Many counts were recorded for this clonotype. In DNA form, the CDR3 reads TGTGCCAGCAGTTACGGACAGGGGATCCAGCCCCAGCATTTT. As protein: CASSYGQGIQPQHF. The chain combines TRBV6-5 with TRBJ1-5, with 9 bases that match TRBD1. Germline V gene data show CDR1 as MNHEY and CDR2 as SVGAGI. The V gene end was trimmed by 2 bases and the J gene end by 7 bases; junction bases not matched to a gene: 3. This CDR3 region has 14 residues.

The V call is TRBV7-9, the J call TRBJ2-2, with D perhaps TRBD2 (6 bases). Deletions cut 5 bases from V and 5 bases from J, with 15 bases between. Germline-derived CDR1 and CDR2 are SEHNR and FQNEAQ (reference sequence). The CDR3 is 15 residues long. The CDR3 DNA is TGTGCCAGCAGCCACCCCAGGGACTCGACCGGGGAGCTGTTTTTT. It codes for CASSHPRDSTGELFF.

This clonotype appeared many times. This chain links TRBV28 with TRBJ2-5; tentatively, D is TRBD1 or TRBD2 (5 bases each). Germline CDR1 reads MDHEN; CDR2 reads SYDVKM. This CDR3 is built from 15 residues. The V end lost 9 bases, the J end lost 4 bases, and 21 bases lay between the germline ends. Written as DNA, the CDR3 is TGTGCCAGTTCCCGCGGGCAGGGATGGGCAGAGACCCAGTACTTC. Translation gives CASSRGQGWAETQYF.

This clonotype was picked up many times. The chain's CDR3 is CASSLSGGAVYEQYF. The CDR3 DNA reads TGTGCCAGCAGCTTAAGCGGGGGGGCCGTCTACGAGCAGTACTTC. The chain recombines TRBV7-2 with TRBJ2-7; 10 positions agree with TRBD2. The CDR3 runs to 15 residues. J was trimmed by 3 bases and V by 2 bases; bases with no gene match: 4. CDR1 and CDR2 (germline): SGHTA, FQGNSA.

The table lists this clonotype with many counts. The rearrangement links TRBV28 to TRBJ1-4; 11 bases map to TRBD1. The CDR3 has 14 residues. The trim removed 4 bases at V and 8 bases at J, leaving 3 bases unmatched. Germline loops: CDR1 MDHEN, CDR2 SYDVKM. CDR3 region: CASSWTGGGEKLFF. The CDR3 DNA is TGTGCCAGCAGTTGGACAGGGGGCGGGGAAAAACTGTTTTTT.

This clonotype was picked up many times. In nucleotides, the CDR3 is TGTGCCAGCAGCCTGCAGCGGGGTCCCAGCGGGGAGCTGTTTTTT. Protein product: CASSLQRGPSGELFF. J is TRBJ2-2 and V is TRBV7-9, with TRBD2 matching over 7 bases. The V and J ends lost 5 bases and 7 bases, in that order; junction bases with no gene match: 10. CDR3 length: 15 residues. CDR1 and CDR2 from the germline V gene are SEHNR and FQNEAQ (reference sequence). Full variable domain (outside the CDR3, taken from reference TRBV7-9 and TRBJ2-2): DTGVSQNPRHKITKRGQNVTFRCDPISEHNRLYWYRQTLGQGPEFLTYFQNEAQLEKSRLLSDRFSAERPKGSFSTLEIQRTEQGDSAMYLCASSLQRGPSGELFFGEGSRLTVL.

At least ten counts were recorded for this clonotype. The chain couples TRBV5-1 to TRBJ1-2; the D gene is possibly TRBD1 (5 bases). This CDR3 has 12 amino acids. With 2 bases removed from V and 8 bases from J, the gap between germline ends came to 10 bases. Germline V gene sequence: CDR1 SGHRS, CDR2 YFSETQ. The CDR3 protein is CASSFGARGYTF. CDR3 bases: TGCGCCAGCAGCTTTGGGGCCCGAGGCTACACCTTC.

This chain connects TRBV6-2 or TRBV6-3 to TRBJ1-5; D is ambiguous. This CDR3 has 15 amino acids. V was clipped by 2 bases and J by 0 bases, with 8 bases between them. Per the germline V gene, CDR1 is MNHEY and CDR2 is SVGEGT. The CDR3 DNA follows: TGTGCCAGCAGTTACGTGGGGTATAGCAATCAGCCCCAGCATTTT. This gives the protein CASSYVGYSNQPQHF.

This clonotype was seen ten or more times. The chain carries TRBV27 and TRBJ2-7, with D perhaps TRBD1 (5 bases). This CDR3 is 16 amino acids long. V was shortened by 6 bases and J by 0 bases, with 18 bases between the two germline ends. Germline CDR1 and CDR2: MNHEY and SMNVEV (reference sequence). CDR3 DNA: TGTGCCAGCAGCCCTACAGGCCCGGTCGGCTCCTACGAGCAGTACTTC. The encoded protein is CASSPTGPVGSYEQYF.

This clonotype was seen many times. The V and J genes are TRBV28 and TRBJ1-2; TRBD1 agrees at 8 bases. CDR1 is MDHEN and CDR2 is SYDVKM in the germline V gene. V trimming: 2 bases; J trimming: 2 bases; junction bases outside the gene matches: 10. This CDR3 spans 17 amino acids. The CDR3 loop is CASSLGDRTWTNYGYTF. CDR3 bases: TGTGCCAGCAGTTTAGGGGACAGGACTTGGACCAACTATGGCTACACCTTC.

This clonotype was observed many times. This chain uses TRBV20-1 with TRBJ2-7; 9 bases are a match to TRBD2. The trim removed 0 bases at V and 3 bases at J, leaving 9 bases unmatched. CDR1 is DFQATT, CDR2 SNEGSKA, per germline (reference sequence). The length of the CDR3 is 16 residues. CDR3 residues: CSAREAGTSNYYEQYF. The CDR3 DNA sequence: TGCAGTGCTAGAGAAGCCGGGACTAGCAATTACTACGAGCAGTACTTC.

This clonotype has ten or more counts. The chain is built from TRBV20-1 and TRBJ2-1; D perhaps matches TRBD2 (6 bases). With 6 bases removed from V and 0 bases from J, the gap between germline ends came to 15 bases. This CDR3 comprises 15 residues. CDR1 is DFQATT and CDR2 is SNEGSKA in the germline V gene (reference sequence). CDR3 region: CSAGKYGSSYNEQFF. CDR3 bases: TGCAGTGCGGGAAAGTACGGGAGCTCCTACAATGAGCAGTTCTTC.

This clonotype was recorded many times. V and J are TRBV28 and TRBJ2-6, with a possible D match to TRBD1 (5 bases). CDR1 is MDHEN and CDR2 is SYDVKM in the germline V gene. The CDR3 is 16 residues long. V dropped 4 bases and J dropped 0 bases, with 10 bases sitting between them. The CDR3, as DNA: TGTGCCAGCAGTTCCCGACAGTCCTCTGGGGCCAACGTCCTGACTTTC. Its protein product is CASSSRQSSGANVLTF.

At least ten counts were recorded for this clonotype. The V and J genes are TRBV9 and TRBJ2-2; 8 bases match TRBD2. Looked up from germline, CDR1 is SGDLS and CDR2 is YYNGEE. The V gene end was trimmed by 0 bases and the J gene end by 4 bases; junction bases not matched to a gene: 17. The CDR3 extends over 20 amino acids. CDR3 DNA: TGTGCCAGCAGCGTAGGAGGGGGTGTAGCGGGACCGAGGGGCACCGGGGAGCTGTTTTTT. This translates into CASSVGGGVAGPRGTGELFF.

In its sample, this clonotype was seen many times. This rearrangement joins TRBV5-1 to TRBJ2-2; TRBD1 agrees at 7 bases. The V gene end was trimmed by 5 bases and the J gene end by 1 base; junction bases not matched to a gene: 5. CDR3 length: 15 residues. Germline V gene sequence: CDR1 SGHRS, CDR2 YFSETQ. The CDR3 DNA is TGCGCCAGCAGTTACAGGGGCTTGAACACCGGGGAGCTGTTTTTT. It codes for CASSYRGLNTGELFF.

The V call is TRBV5-1, the J call TRBJ1-1; no firm D call. Germline CDR1 reads SGHRS; CDR2 reads YFSETQ. The length of the CDR3 is 15 residues. The V end lost 1 base, the J end lost 1 base, and 11 bases lay between the germline ends. The CDR3 bases are TGCGCCAGCAGCTTGTTGTGGAGGGAGAACACTGAAGCTTTCTTT. Translated, it gives CASSLLWRENTEAFF.

This clonotype has ten or more counts. The chain employs TRBV12-3 or TRBV12-4 and TRBJ2-1, with 8 bases matching TRBD2. V shed 1 base and J 9 bases; nucleotides not matched to a gene: 8. The CDR3 has 15 amino acids. The CDR3 DNA is TGTGCCAGCAGTTTAGTACAGGATAGCGGGGTTGAGCAGTTCTTC. It codes for CASSLVQDSGVEQFF.

This clonotype was observed at least ten times. The genes are TRBV5-1 and TRBJ1-2; maybe TRBD1 (6 bases). This CDR3 contains 15 residues. CDR1 is SGHRS, CDR2 YFSETQ, per germline. V lost 3 bases, J lost 4 bases, and 16 bases lay in between. CDR3 residues: CASSSGTPIIYGYTF. The CDR3 DNA follows: TGCGCCAGCAGCTCGGGGACACCGATAATCTATGGCTACACCTTC. Complete variable domain (other parts from reference TRBV5-1 and TRBJ1-2): KAGVTQTPRYLIKTRGQQVTLSCSPISGHRSVSWYQQTPGQGLQFLFEYFSETQRNKGNFPGRFSGRQFSNSRSEMNVSTLELGDSALYLCASSSGTPIIYGYTFGSGTRLTVV.

This clonotype was seen ten or more times. The V gene is TRBV7-2, the J gene TRBJ2-3, with D perhaps TRBD1 (6 bases). The CDR3 contains 14 residues. Trimming shortened V by 4 bases and J by 1 base, and 9 bases separated the two germline ends. Germline values: CDR1 SGHTA, CDR2 FQGNSA. The CDR3 loop is CASSWKGGTDTQYF. CDR3 sequence (DNA): TGTGCCAGCAGCTGGAAGGGGGGCACAGATACGCAGTATTTT.

This clonotype showed up just a few times. The CDR3 is CASRAGTGVDTQYF. The CDR3 DNA reads as TGTGCCAGCAGGGCGGGGACGGGGGTGGATACGCAGTATTTT. This chain connects TRBV7-6 to TRBJ2-3, with TRBD2 as a possible D gene (6 bases). Germline V gene data show CDR1 as SGHVS and CDR2 as FNYEAQ. CDR3 length: 14 residues. V shed 6 bases and J shed 6 bases, with 16 bases lying between them.